The 26 T cell receptor beta chains below all came from one sample that was sequenced in a study of cytomegalovirus exposure and HLA in healthy donors. The PCR was carried out with 60 Vbeta primers and 13 Jbeta primers. Assay used: immunoSEQ multiplex PCR; TCRdb lists only in-frame clones, some missing. The table shows about 190,000 clones, with about 87% occurring only once. The specimen sequenced was PBMCs. The receptors derive from a woman between 18 and 29 years old in good health and CMV-seronegative.

This clone was seen more than once but under ten times. The rearrangement links TRBV30 to TRBJ1-1; D possibly corresponds to TRBD1 (6 bases). In germline, CDR1 is GTSNPN, CDR2 SVGIG (reference sequence). The V gene lost 5 bases and the J gene lost 2 bases, with 12 bases spanning the gap. The CDR3 runs 13 residues. The CDR3 DNA sequence: TGTGCCTGGTCTCCGGGACATAACACTGAAGCTTTCTTT. Translated: CAWSPGHNTEAFF.

CDR3 sequence: CASSDLQGARISQYF. For the CDR3, the DNA is TGTGCCAGCAGTGACTTACAGGGGGCGCGGATCAGTCAGTACTTC. This chain links TRBV6-5 with TRBJ2-4; TRBD1 matches 9 bases. Trimming took 5 bases from V and 12 from J; bases not matched to a gene: 14. This CDR3 region has 15 residues. Per the germline V gene, CDR1 is MNHEY and CDR2 is SVGAGI.

This chain links TRBV5-6 with TRBJ2-2; 8 bases line up with TRBD2. CDR3 length: 16 amino acids. V was clipped by 1 base and J by 6 bases; unmatched bases: 8. The germline V gene has CDR1 SGHDT and CDR2 YYEEEE. The CDR3 protein is CASSLKAGGRSGELFF. The CDR3, as DNA: TGTGCCAGCAGCTTGAAGGCGGGGGGCCGTTCCGGGGAGCTGTTTTTT.

The table lists this clone with a few counts. The rearrangement uses TRBV14 and TRBJ1-2; a weak D match, TRBD1 (5 bases). V lost 5 bases to trimming and J lost 7 bases, with 14 bases between them. The CDR3 consists of 13 residues. CDR1 SGHDN and CDR2 FVKESK come from the germline V gene. The CDR3 sequence: CASSGAGPGGYTF. In nucleotides, the CDR3 is TGTGCCAGCAGCGGAGCAGGGCCGGGTGGCTACACCTTC. Drawing the rest from reference TRBV14 and TRBJ1-2, the complete variable domain is EAGVTQFPSHSVIEKGQTVTLRCDPISGHDNLYWYRRVMGKEIKFLLHFVKESKQDESGMPNNRFLAERTGGTYSTLKVQPAELEDSGVYFCASSGAGPGGYTFGSGTRLTVV.

The sample holds one count of this clone. The chain joins TRBV25-1 to TRBJ1-2; tentative D call: TRBD1 (6 bases). The CDR3 is 14 amino acids. Trimming left V 1 base short and J 4 bases short, with 10 bases between. Germline-derived CDR1 and CDR2 are MGHDK and SYGVNS. CDR3 DNA sequence: TGTGCCAGCAGTGAATCAAGGACAGCCTATGGCTACACCTTC. Amino acid sequence: CASSESRTAYGYTF.

The J gene is TRBJ2-1, the V gene TRBV4-3; TRBD2 aligns across 7 bases. Germline CDR1 and CDR2: LGHNA and YSLEER. V lost 0 bases, J lost 4 bases, and 6 bases stayed unmatched. This CDR3 has 16 amino acids. CDR3 region: CASSQDVSGYYNEQFF. CDR3 bases: TGCGCCAGCAGCCAAGATGTTAGCGGGTATTACAATGAGCAGTTCTTC.

Remarks on this clone: The same CDR3 also results from other DNA sequences found in this sample. This chain uses TRBV4-2 with TRBJ2-1; D not certain. Germline assignment: CDR1 LGHNA and CDR2 YNFKEQ. This CDR3 comprises 15 residues. The V gene lost 0 bases and the J gene lost 0 bases, with 6 bases spanning the gap. The CDR3 region is CASSQETSSYNEQFF. The CDR3 coding sequence is TGTGCCAGCAGCCAAGAAACCAGCTCCTACAATGAGCAGTTCTTC.

For this clone: Other nucleotide sequences in the sample specify the same CDR3. The chain is built from TRBV18 and TRBJ2-5; weak D call: TRBD1 (6 bases). Germline CDR1 reads KGHSH; CDR2 reads LQKENI. The CDR3 covers 14 residues. V was clipped by 3 bases and J by 4 bases, with 12 bases between them. In DNA, the CDR3 is TGTGCCAGCTCACCTTCCAGGGGCGGAGAGACCCAGTACTTC. Protein sequence: CASSPSRGGETQYF.

This clone was seen a single time. The rearrangement joins TRBV18 to TRBJ2-5; D gene ambiguous. V lost 6 bases, J lost 2 bases, and 10 bases lay in between. The CDR3 sequence is 13 residues long. From germline, CDR1 is KGHSH and CDR2 LQKENI. DNA for the CDR3: TGTGCCAGCTCGCTCCAGGAACAAGAGACCCAGTACTTC. Amino acid sequence: CASSLQEQETQYF.

The gene calls are TRBV18 and TRBJ1-1, with D possibly TRBD1 on 6 matching bases. This CDR3 comprises 15 residues. The germline V and J ends were trimmed by 6 bases and 5 bases, with 19 bases remaining between them. The germline V gene encodes CDR1 KGHSH and CDR2 LQKENI. The CDR3 is CASSQTLQGNTEAFF. In DNA, the CDR3 is TGTGCCAGCTCTCAAACGTTACAGGGTAATACTGAAGCTTTCTTT.

Concerning this clone itself: Within the sample, other DNA sequences also encode this same CDR3. The J gene is TRBJ1-5, the V gene TRBV6-5; possibly TRBD1 for D (5 bases). Germline values: CDR1 MNHEY, CDR2 SVGAGI. This CDR3 has 14 residues. V was trimmed by 2 bases and J by 1 base, leaving 6 bases between them. The CDR3: CASSYRGSNQPQHF. The CDR3 coding sequence is TGTGCCAGCAGTTACAGGGGAAGCAATCAGCCCCAGCATTTT.

The CDR3 protein is CASRPGQRSTEAFF. For the CDR3, the DNA is TGCGCCAGCAGGCCCGGACAGAGGAGCACTGAAGCTTTCTTT. The chain joins TRBV10-1 to TRBJ1-1, with a weak D call TRBD1 (6 bases). Between the trimmed V and J ends, which lost 6 bases and 4 bases, there was a span of 15 bases. The CDR3 loop spans 14 amino acids. Germline V gene data show CDR1 as WNHNN and CDR2 as SYGVQD (reference sequence).

The rearrangement links TRBV10-3 to TRBJ1-6; no reliable D call. Germline loops: CDR1 ENHRY, CDR2 SYGVKD. This CDR3 has 14 amino acids. V lost 3 bases and J 7 bases, leaving 10 bases between the germline ends. The CDR3 sequence: CAISEEGLNSPLHF. The CDR3 bases are TGTGCCATCAGTGAAGAGGGTCTGAATTCACCCCTCCACTTT.

This chain joins TRBV7-9 and TRBJ2-6; 8 bases are a match to TRBD1. From germline, CDR1 is SEHNR and CDR2 FQNEAQ (reference sequence). The CDR3 is 18 amino acids. Trimming removed 3 bases from V and 1 base from J; junction bases left unmatched: 8. For the CDR3, the DNA is TGTGCCAGCAGCTTGGTCAGGGGGCTAACTTCTGGGGCCAACGTCCTGACTTTC. Protein sequence: CASSLVRGLTSGANVLTF.

The chain uses TRBV6-1 and TRBJ2-7; D may be TRBD1 (6 bases). Germline lookup yields CDR1 MNHNS and CDR2 SASEGT. The V gene lost 6 bases and the J gene lost 4 bases, with 16 bases spanning the gap. This CDR3 has 14 residues. DNA for the CDR3: TGTGCCAGCAGGCTACCGGGACAATTGTACGAGCAGTACTTC. Its protein product is CASRLPGQLYEQYF.

This chain joins TRBV28 and TRBJ1-3; the match to TRBD1 covers 7 bases. V dropped 5 bases and J dropped 3; count of bases not matched to a gene: 4. The CDR3 is 14 amino acids. CDR1 and CDR2 from the germline V gene are MDHEN and SYDVKM. The CDR3 coding sequence is TGTGCCAGCAGTCTACAGGGGTATGGAAACACCATATATTTT. Translation gives CASSLQGYGNTIYF.

The chain recombines TRBV20-1 with TRBJ1-5, with D perhaps matching TRBD1 (5 bases). This CDR3 has 11 amino acids. Germline loops: CDR1 DFQATT, CDR2 SNEGSKA (reference sequence). Trimming removed 0 bases from V and 8 bases from J, with 5 bases in between. CDR3 region: CSAREGEPQHF. The CDR3 region has the DNA TGCAGTGCTAGAGAAGGGGAGCCCCAGCATTTT.

The chain uses TRBV28 and TRBJ1-1, with D tentatively TRBD1 (5 bases). In germline, CDR1 is MDHEN, CDR2 SYDVKM. CDR3 length equals 15 residues. With 4 bases removed from V and 2 bases from J, the gap between germline ends came to 14 bases. The CDR3 DNA reads as TGTGCCAGCAGTTCCCAGGGTTCCAAAAACACTGAAGCTTTCTTT. This translates into CASSSQGSKNTEAFF.

V usage is TRBV7-9 and J usage is TRBJ1-2; D uncertain. The ends were cut back, 5 bases at V and 8 bases at J, with 15 bases in the middle. Germline V gene lookup returns CDR1 SEHNR and CDR2 FQNEAQ (reference sequence). This CDR3 has 13 residues. CDR3 DNA sequence: TGTGCCAGCAGCGGCCCGGGTTCGGGGGGCTACACCTTC. This codes for CASSGPGSGGYTF.

This chain connects TRBV6-1 to TRBJ2-7; 7 bases fit TRBD1. Trimming at V came to 1 base and at J to 0 bases, leaving 6 bases not matched to a gene. This CDR3 is built from 16 residues. Germline V CDR1 and CDR2: MNHNS, SASEGT. The CDR3 DNA is TGTGCCAGCAGTGAAGAAGGGGGCAGGGGCTCCTACGAGCAGTACTTC. It is translated as CASSEEGGRGSYEQYF.

The V gene is TRBV11-1, the J gene TRBJ2-1, with D perhaps TRBD1 (6 bases). The V gene's germline CDR1 is SGHAT and CDR2 FQDESV (reference sequence). The CDR3 is made up of 17 amino acids. V lost 6 bases and J lost 5, with 23 bases in between. The CDR3 spells CASRQGSLRYFHNEQFF. For the CDR3, the DNA is TGTGCCAGCAGACAGGGAAGCTTGCGATATTTCCACAATGAGCAGTTCTTC.

This rearrangement joins TRBV11-3 to TRBJ1-1, with 7 bases aligning to TRBD1. The J segment lost 1 base and the V segment lost 3 bases, leaving 5 bases of the junction unmatched. The CDR3 extends over 15 amino acids. Germline loops: CDR1 SGHNT, CDR2 YENEEA. The CDR3: CASSFAGQTNTEAFF. CDR3 nucleotides: TGTGCCAGCAGCTTTGCGGGACAGACGAACACTGAAGCTTTCTTT.

This clone was seen more than once but under ten times. The rearrangement joins TRBV6-6 to TRBJ1-5; perhaps TRBD1 as D (5 bases). The CDR3 loop spans 13 amino acids. The ends were cut back, 6 bases at V and 1 base at J, with 7 bases in the middle. Germline values: CDR1 MNHNY, CDR2 SVGAGI (reference sequence). The CDR3 region has the DNA TGTGCCAGCAGCCCAGGGAGCAATCAGCCCCAGCATTTT. Protein product: CASSPGSNQPQHF.

V usage is TRBV5-1 and J usage is TRBJ2-2, with D maybe TRBD2 (6 bases). Germline CDR1 reads SGHRS; CDR2 reads YFSETQ. The CDR3 extends over 16 amino acids. Trimming shortened V by 3 bases and J by 4 bases, and 16 bases separated the two germline ends. The CDR3 sequence is CASSSGVGLGTGELFF. Here the CDR3 DNA reads TGCGCCAGCAGCTCGGGGGTGGGACTCGGCACCGGGGAGCTGTTTTTT.

The chain has TRBV27 and TRBJ2-5; the D is unclear. The DNA end favors TRBJ2-7, so the J call may be wrong. CDR1 is MNHEY, CDR2 SMNVEV, per germline (reference sequence). The CDR3 length is 14 residues. The CDR3: CASSYALEPYEQYF. The CDR3 coding sequence is TGTGCCAGCAGTTACGCCCTGGAGCCCTACGAGCAGTACTTC.

This clone occurred once. The CDR3 DNA sequence: TGTGCCAGTATGATAACAAGAAGCTCCTACAATGAGCAGTTCTTC. Residues: CASMITRSSYNEQFF. V and J are TRBV27 and TRBJ2-1; no reliable D call. Germline V gene sequence: CDR1 MNHEY, CDR2 SMNVEV (reference sequence). CDR3 size: 15 residues. V was shortened by 9 bases and J by 0 bases, with 15 bases between the two germline ends.